These 13 T cell receptor beta chains came from one sample sequenced in a study of blood T cell repertoires in COVID-19. Generated by immunoSEQ multiplex PCR, the TCRdb table keeps only in-frame clones and is missing some. Among 55,000 to 75,000 clones listed, 70% to 75% were seen once. Sequencing was performed on peripheral blood. These receptors originate from a man aged 60-69 years with acute or convalescent COVID-19.

The chain carries TRBV30 and TRBJ1-1; TRBD1 agrees at 9 bases. CDR1 is GTSNPN and CDR2 is SVGIG in the germline V gene (reference sequence). The CDR3 extends over 13 amino acids. V was pared by 0 bases and J by 10 bases, with 6 bases of the junction left unmatched. The CDR3 region is CAWSVQGALGAFF. CDR3 sequence (DNA): TGTGCCTGGAGTGTACAGGGGGCCCTTGGAGCTTTCTTT.

In this sample, this clone turned up many times. V gene TRBV7-8 combines with J gene TRBJ1-5, with TRBD1 matching 9 bases. Per germline, CDR1 SGHVS and CDR2 FQNEAQ. Losses at the gene ends were 5 bases for V and 0 bases for J; bases not matched to a gene: 5. The length of the CDR3 is 16 residues. The CDR3: CASSSRQGDSNQPQHF. In DNA, the CDR3 is TGTGCCAGCAGCAGCAGACAGGGGGATAGCAATCAGCCCCAGCATTTT.

This clone was observed a few times. The chain employs TRBV2 and TRBJ1-2; D may be TRBD1 (6 bases). Deletions cut 6 bases from V and 8 bases from J, with 22 bases between. Germline CDR1 and CDR2: SNHLY and FYNNEI. This CDR3 comprises 15 residues. In DNA, the CDR3 is TGTGCCAGCAGCCGGACAGCTCAGTTGGGGACCGGCTACACCTTC. Amino acids: CASSRTAQLGTGYTF.

The chain is built from TRBV5-6 and TRBJ2-2, with 8 bases that match TRBD2. CDR1 and CDR2 (germline): SGHDT, YYEEEE. With 4 bases clipped from V and 0 bases from J, the junction kept 2 bases outside the gene matches. CDR3 length equals 15 residues. The CDR3 loop reads CASSPRGANTGELFF. The CDR3 nucleotides read TGTGCCAGCAGCCCGCGGGGGGCGAACACCGGGGAGCTGTTTTTT.

V usage is TRBV24-1 and J usage is TRBJ2-3; TRBD2 matches 7 bases. CDR1 and CDR2 from the germline V gene are KGHDR and SFDVKD. V was clipped by 9 bases and J by 1 base; unmatched bases: 6. CDR3 length: 14 residues. As DNA, the CDR3 is TGTGCCACCGATGGGGGGGACGGCACAGATACGCAGTATTTT. It encodes CATDGGDGTDTQYF.

V and J are TRBV28 and TRBJ2-7; tentative D call: TRBD1 (6 bases). The CDR3 runs to 13 residues. V was cut by 2 bases and J by 5 bases, with 10 bases left in between. Germline loops: CDR1 MDHEN, CDR2 SYDVKM. The CDR3 region has the DNA TGTGCCAGCAGTTTAGGGACACTTAACGAGCAGTACTTC. Its protein is CASSLGTLNEQYF.

The gene calls are TRBV24-1 and TRBJ1-2; tentatively, D is TRBD1 (6 bases). V was pared by 5 bases and J by 8 bases, with 23 bases between. The germline V gene has CDR1 KGHDR and CDR2 SFDVKD. The CDR3 consists of 16 residues. CDR3 protein: CATSAETGGPAGGYTF. The CDR3 region has the DNA TGTGCCACCAGTGCTGAGACAGGAGGACCTGCAGGAGGCTACACCTTC.

As for this clone: Mismatch with germline at one junction end may stem from a read error. The chain is built from TRBV5-4 and TRBJ1-6; 7 bases fit TRBD1. Germline values: CDR1 SGHNT, CDR2 YYREEE (reference sequence). CDR3 length: 15 amino acids. CDR3 amino acids: CASSRGQVDKSPLHF. CDR3 coding DNA: TGTGCCAGCAGCCGTGGACAGGTGGATAAGTCACCCCTCCACTTT. Drawing the rest from reference TRBV5-4 and TRBJ1-6, the complete variable domain is ETGVTQSPTHLIKTRGQQVTLRCSSQSGHNTVSWYQQALGQGPQFIFQYYREEENGRGNFPPRFSGLQFPNYSSELNVNALELDDSALYLCASSRGQVDKSPLHFGNGTRLTVT.

The rearrangement links TRBV6-5 to TRBJ2-7; 8 bases fit TRBD1. After removal of 5 bases from V and 5 bases from J, the junction contained 11 bases not matched to a gene. CDR3 length equals 15 residues. The V gene's germline CDR1 is MNHEY and CDR2 SVGAGI. This CDR3 reads CASSHPQGARDEQYF. In DNA, the CDR3 is TGTGCCAGCAGTCATCCTCAGGGGGCTAGGGACGAGCAGTACTTC.

The gene calls are TRBV5-1 and TRBJ2-1; D is uncertain. The germline gives CDR1 SGHRS, CDR2 YFSETQ. Trimming stripped 1 base from V and 10 bases from J, with 9 bases between. The CDR3 covers 12 residues. The CDR3, as DNA: TGCGCCAGCAGCTTGACTACTCGGGAGCAGTTCTTC. This translates into CASSLTTREQFF.

This clone has a single count. This rearrangement joins TRBV7-2 to TRBJ2-2; 8 bases are shared with TRBD2. The germline CDR1 and CDR2 sequences are SGHTA and FQGNSA. V was clipped by 2 bases and J by 3 bases; unmatched bases: 5. The CDR3 spans 16 residues. CDR3 amino acids: CASSLFPGGDTGELFF. CDR3 nucleotide sequence: TGTGCCAGCAGCTTATTTCCGGGGGGGGACACCGGGGAGCTGTTTTTT.

The chain joins TRBV7-9 to TRBJ1-2; D unclear. This CDR3 comprises 12 residues. Trimming removed 3 bases at V and 8 bases at J, with 10 bases between. Germline V CDR1 and CDR2: SEHNR, FQNEAQ (reference sequence). The CDR3 DNA reads as TGTGCCAGCAGCTTCCGGAGTCTGGGCTACACCTTC. Translating it yields CASSFRSLGYTF.

The rearrangement links TRBV9 to TRBJ1-4, with TRBD1 as a possible D gene (5 bases). Per the germline V gene, CDR1 is SGDLS and CDR2 is YYNGEE. V was trimmed by 1 base and J by 8 bases, leaving 9 bases between them. The length of the CDR3 is 13 residues. CDR3 in DNA: TGTGCCAGCAGCGTAACGGAGGGGGAAAAACTGTTTTTT. This translates into CASSVTEGEKLFF.